Detailed here is one TCR beta chain. The clone's antigen remains unknown. No base-level quality is on record; no much larger clone is a single base apart. The cohort was made up of approximately 670 healthy bone marrow donors. All cohort members were sampled while nominally healthy, although unrecorded immune exposures were likely present. The donor tested CMV seronegative and was one of the 352 seronegative cohort members. A peripheral blood sample was collected from each donor, and TCR beta sequencing was performed on peripheral blood mononuclear cells. The Qiagen DNeasy Blood Extraction Kit was used to extract genomic DNA from the blood cell samples. This specimen belongs to a study of cytomegalovirus exposure and HLA in healthy donors (TCRdb year 2017). Looking at the study overall: In an earlier analysis of roughly 500 of the donors, 276 Gb of sequence data and 117 million unique TCR beta sequences from approximately 180 million T cells were reported. On average, roughly 200,000 unique TCR beta nucleotide sequences were sequenced per donor among some 420 genotyped donors of the cohort, with 15% to 20% of those sequences being non-productive. Of the roughly 400 genotyped donors, about 84% fell in the genetic ancestry cluster associated with self-reported Caucasian donors. In an earlier analysis of over 550 of the donors, high-throughput TCR beta sequencing was used to judge whether each TCR beta V gene segment behaved as functional or pseudogenic. Rather than using new phenotypic data, the later analysis identified candidate immune exposures from TCR beta sequences and from how often those sequences occurred across donors. A separate validation cohort of approximately 130 different subjects was used in addition to the 666-subject first cohort. HLA typing covered class I and class II loci at four-digit resolution. High-throughput TCR immunosequencing, statistical association of individual TCRs with disease status, and machine learning were combined to predict cytomegalovirus infection status. Because of strong linkage in the cohort, roughly 5 DR-DQ haplotypes were treated as single units for association and clustering. A later genetic analysis used genome-wide SNP genotypes for about three fifths of the 666 donors, treating that subset as a discovery cohort. Every repertoire in the discovery cohort had been generated on one and the same sequencing platform. Donor age, sex, ethnicity and CMV serostatus were compiled together with the repertoire data. The aim of the study was to test whether cataloging public T cell receptors could identify signatures of past pathogen exposure. To study patterns of TCR occurrence, a later analysis re-analyzed previously published TCR beta repertoires from under 750 donors and added high-resolution HLA genotyping. Typing coverage differed by locus: A, B, C, DRB1 and DQB1 were typed in roughly 620-640 donors, DQA1 in about 500, DPA1 in 600 to 610, and DPB1 in just under 480. An early release that covered about 600 HLA-typed donors contained about 290 gigabases of sequencing data and tens of millions of unique TCR sequences. The study used immunosequencing to profile the T cell repertoires of approximately 650 subjects and linked those repertoires to cytomegalovirus serostatus.

Overall results and qualifications from the work: In an earlier analysis of under 600 of the donors, most TCR beta V segments were observed in productive rearrangements about 87% or about 30% of the time, broadly matching IMGT annotations. In a later analysis, HLA-associated TCR beta chains were found to be more clonally expanded and to have lower generation probabilities than equally common non-associated chains. In this cohort, only TCR beta chains were sequenced, and detectable features were limited by the absence of alpha or paired-chain data. Because counts were too low, about 18 rarely observed V segments, including chromosome 9 orphons, were excluded from the earlier analysis of some 540 of the donors. Most TCR sequences were seen in very few donors, while some public TCRs were found in many individuals. An association between a missense DCLRE1C variant and V-gene and J-gene trimming of TCR beta chains was found in a later genetic analysis and replicated in an independent cohort. When HLA alleles, especially DR and DQ, strongly co-occurred, attributing TCR associations to individual alleles was difficult. The classifier was reported to diagnose cytomegalovirus status with high specificity and sensitivity in both the original cohort and the validation cohort. In a later analysis, several top co-occurrence clusters were reported to appear linked to parvovirus B19, influenza, CMV and Epstein-Barr virus. The only immune exposure information available for the cohort was CMV serostatus. Because some donors lacked HLA typing at each locus, the association tests relied only on the typed subset. In vitro tests confirmed that a few of the cytomegalovirus-associated TCR beta chains recognize cytomegalovirus antigens. The authors suggested that the approach could potentially be generalized to other disease states and immunological phenotypes. A further reported finding was that TCR beta sequences accurately predicted the HLA-A and HLA-B alleles for most subjects in the first cohort. In the study, some 160 TCR beta chains were listed as associated with cytomegalovirus. According to a later analysis, most CMV-associated TCR beta chains appeared to be HLA-restricted, and the HLA associations seemed to be driven largely by CMV exposure. Specific HLA alleles were associated with more than 15,000 TCR beta sequences at a false discovery rate of 0.05 in a later analysis. In a later analysis, TCR association rates were found to vary across HLA loci, with the most associated TCRs seen for DRB1 alleles and the fewest for HLA-C alleles. The sequencing pipeline was judged likely to have produced a cluster of highly shared sequence variants as a technical artifact. A later genetic analysis reported fewer N-insertions in productive TCRs among donors in an Asian-associated ancestry cluster than the approximately 670-donor mean. Correlated functional status among segregating V segments might reflect linkage disequilibrium, but an unknown experimental factor could not be ruled out. Presence/absence analyses assumed roughly uniform sequencing depth across donors, an assumption that may not hold.

The library came from the immunoSEQ multiplex PCR assay. For the multiplex PCR, a mixture combining 60 forward primers for TCR Vbeta segments and 13 reverse primers for TCR Jbeta segments was used. Amplification of the CDR3 region of rearranged TCR beta genes was performed with a multiplex PCR assay on genomic DNA. The Illumina HiSeq System was used to sequence the amplified TCR beta libraries as 87-base-pair reads. The study's own analysis went as follows. In a later analysis, some 80 million unique TCR beta chains were counted across the approximately 640 repertoires, and around 10 million of these chains were shared by at least two donors. To remove PCR and sequencing errors, raw reads were error-corrected and collapsed into unique sequences using a nearest-neighbor algorithm that merged closely related sequences. V, D and J gene segments were assigned by aligning CDR3 sequences to IMGT reference sequences. Each retained sequence needed at least a six-nucleotide match to both a V gene segment and a J gene segment. A rearrangement counted as productive if the CDR3 had no stop codons and remained in frame with V and J, and every other rearrangement counted as non-productive. CDR3 was defined by IMGT convention, running from the second conserved V-encoded cysteine to the conserved J-encoded phenylalanine. In an earlier analysis of around 570 of the donors, sequences lacking an unambiguous match to a single V gene segment were excluded. In an earlier analysis of about 590 of the donors, a V segment was called functional when productive rearrangements were above 56.7%, and segregating when the standard deviation between donors exceeded 5%. A statistical classification framework was built for diagnosing cytomegalovirus status from the catalog of TCR beta chain sequences. In a later analysis, TCR nucleotide sequences were compared against IMGT/GENE-DB human TR gene sequences so that V and J genes could be assigned. A later analysis assigned CDR3 sequences and most-parsimonious VDJ recombination scenarios with the TCRdist pipeline. A later analysis defined each TCR beta chain by its CDR3 amino acid sequence plus V-gene family, and excluded reads lacking a unique V-gene family. To address suspected cross-contamination and a sequencing artifact, a later analysis removed approximately 590 highly shared, low-generation-probability nucleotide sequences. A later analysis calculated a clonal expansion index for each public chain from normalized within-repertoire ranks of inferred template counts. In a later analysis, generation probabilities were computed using a VDJ recombination model fitted to out-of-frame rearrangements, and the results were checked against IGoR. In a later analysis, hypergeometric tests were used to score TCR-TCR, TCR-HLA and TCR-CMV co-occurrence, with a repertoire-size bias correction applied to TCR pairs. To estimate false discovery rates, a later analysis permuted the HLA or CMV assignments 20 times. In a later analysis, co-occurring TCRs were grouped using DBSCAN, and TCRdist sequence similarity was added for clustering within HLA-allele-positive subsets. Repertoires with fewer than 30,000 or more than 120,000 public chains were left out of co-occurrence clustering, as were four to six repertoires with anomalous nucleotide sharing. TCRdb retrieved this table from immuneACCESS and kept in-frame rearrangements only. Not all clones are present; in checked studies, unresolved V genes account for under half, and no reason is known for the remainder. V and J calls plus clone size are reproduced from that table; the DNA served to infer D and trimming. The sample includes 100,000 to 150,000 clones, with more than 60% observed a single time. The ten largest clones take up 3.4% of the sample.

This clonotype was sampled from a man between 25 and 39 years old in good health and CMV-seronegative. The sequenced material came from PBMCs.

CDR3 protein: CASSLISEKLFF. At the DNA level, the sequence is TGTGCCAGCAGTTTAATTAGCGAAAAACTGTTTTTT. Here the chain combines TRBV28 and TRBJ1-4; the D gene lacks a confident call. From a lookup of the germline V gene, CDR1 and CDR2 are MDHEN and SYDVKM. Between the V and J ends, shortened by 2 bases and 8 bases respectively, the junction contains 6 bases. The CDR3 numbers 12 residues from cysteine through phenylalanine. Only CDR3 DNA remains: 36 bases, in frame from the first base.